Listed below are T cell receptor beta chains from one sample, sequenced in a study of T cell repertoires in cytomegalovirus infection. TCRdb analysed the reads with MiXCR anew, one entry per CDR3 protein. The table lists 150,000 to 200,000 distinct CDR3 sequences, roughly 28% of them singletons, with 31% in the top ten. Source material: PBMCs. All receptors come from a human donor in good health (CMV status not recorded). Some clones in this sample may be carry-over from other donors' samples. CDR3s include the opening cysteine and the closing phenylalanine or tryptophan. The order of the fields is clone size, D gene, V gene, J gene, CDR3 protein, CDR3 DNA. D genes are given only for firm matches. Size tells how often a clone was seen (once, few, many) or the class of an expanded clone, and some rows leave it out.

few,TRBD1,TRBV7-2,TRBJ1-1,CASSLVRTGTAYTEAFF,TGTGCCAGCAGCTTAGTGAGGACAGGAACGGCCTACACTGAAGCTTTCTTT
NA,NA,TRBV29-1,TRBJ1-2,CSPFYRRDGYTF,TGCAGCCCCTTCTATCGGAGGGATGGCTACACCTTC
few,TRBD1,TRBV7-2,TRBJ1-1,CASMIGGPNTEAFF,TGTGCCAGCATGATAGGGGGCCCGAACACTGAAGCTTTCTTT
few,NA,TRBV7-3,TRBJ2-3,CASSSAGLEGTDTQYF,TGTGCCAGCAGCTCCGCGGGACTGGAGGGCACAGATACGCAGTATTTT
few,NA,TRBV29-1,TRBJ2-1,CSVGDRLLLGNEQFF,TGCAGCGTTGGGGACCGACTCCTCCTGGGCAATGAGCAGTTCTTC
NA,TRBD2,TRBV15,TRBJ2-5,CATSRESGLAGGQETQYF,TGTGCCACCAGCAGAGAATCTGGACTAGCGGGGGGTCAAGAGACCCAGTACTTC
NA,TRBD2,TRBV9,TRBJ2-1,CASSVSGGDNEQFF,TGTGCCAGCAGCGTAAGCGGGGGGGACAATGAGCAGTTCTTC
few,NA,TRBV7-9,TRBJ2-7,CASSAEGPKTREQYF,TGTGCCAGCAGCGCGGAAGGACCAAAAACGAGGGAGCAGTACTTC
few,TRBD2,TRBV6-2/TRBV6-3,TRBJ2-3,CASSPHSGGADTQYF,TGTGCCAGCAGTCCCCATAGCGGGGGAGCAGATACGCAGTATTTT
few,NA,TRBV18,TRBJ2-1,CASSLKILEGEQFF,TGTGCCAGCTCTCTAAAGATTCTTGAGGGTGAGCAGTTCTTC
few,NA,TRBV5-4,TRBJ1-1,CASSLAWSQNTEAFF,TGTGCCAGCAGCTTGGCCTGGAGTCAGAACACTGAAGCTTTCTTT
few,TRBD2,TRBV11-2,TRBJ2-1,CASSSSGGFDEQFF,TGTGCCAGCAGCTCATCGGGAGGGTTCGATGAGCAGTTCTTC
NA,TRBD1,TRBV12-3/TRBV12-4,TRBJ2-7,CASSRDSNYYEQYF,TGTGCCAGCAGCCGGGACAGTAATTACTACGAGCAGTACTTC
few,NA,TRBV6-2/TRBV6-3,TRBJ2-3,CASSYIGGQTDTQYF,TGTGCCAGCAGTTACATCGGGGGACAGACAGATACGCAGTATTTT
few,NA,TRBV7-3,TRBJ1-1,CASSPRAGLNTEAFF,TGTGCCAGCAGCCCCCGAGCGGGCCTGAACACTGAAGCTTTCTTT
NA,NA,TRBV11-3,TRBJ2-1,CASSLGRTEQFF,TGTGCCAGCAGCTTAGGGAGAACGGAGCAGTTCTTC
once,NA,TRBV29-1,TRBJ2-7,CSVVPTSDRSYEQYF,TGCAGCGTTGTCCCCACTTCCGACAGGTCCTACGAGCAGTACTTC
NA,TRBD1,TRBV20-1,TRBJ2-5,CSAPGTGEITQYF,TGCAGTGCTCCTGGGACAGGCGAAATAACCCAGTACTTC
NA,TRBD2,TRBV7-2,TRBJ2-3,CASSLQAGGGRDTQYF,TGTGCCAGCAGCTTACAGGCGGGGGGGGGAAGAGATACGCAGTATTTT
NA,NA,TRBV7-2,TRBJ1-3,CASSLAAGFRFSGNTIYF,TGTGCCAGCAGCTTAGCGGCGGGCTTTCGTTTCTCTGGAAACACCATATATTTT
many,TRBD1,TRBV7-2,TRBJ2-5,CASSRGQAKETQYF,TGTGCCAGCAGCCGGGGACAGGCAAAAGAGACCCAGTACTTC
once,NA,TRBV7-2,TRBJ1-1,CASSLSTGMNTEAFF,TGTGCCAGCAGCTTGTCGACGGGGATGAACACTGAAGCTTTCTTT
NA,NA,TRBV12-3/TRBV12-4,TRBJ1-1,CASCFAKGGAFF,TGTGCCAGCTGTTTCGCCAAGGGAGGAGCTTTCTTT
few,NA,TRBV5-1,TRBJ2-1,CASSPDGQPYNEQFF,TGCGCCAGCAGCCCGGACGGACAACCCTACAATGAGCAGTTCTTC
many,NA,TRBV18,TRBJ2-1,CASSPAGSEQYNEQFF,TGTGCCAGCTCGCCCGCAGGGTCCGAGCAGTACAATGAGCAGTTCTTC
NA,TRBD1,TRBV7-3,TRBJ2-2,CASSRTGIENTGELFF,TGTGCCAGCAGCCGGACAGGGATAGAGAACACCGGGGAGCTGTTTTTT
NA,NA,TRBV6-2/TRBV6-3,TRBJ1-6,CASRKVNSPLHF,TGTGCCAGCAGAAAAGTTAATTCACCCCTCCACTTT
once,NA,TRBV12-5,TRBJ1-1,CASGFQSNTEAFF,TGTGCTAGTGGTTTTCAGTCGAACACTGAAGCTTTCTTT
NA,NA,TRBV3-1,TRBJ2-1,CASSPPRGGEFF,TGTGCCAGCAGCCCCCCTCGAGGCGGAGAGTTCTTC
few,NA,TRBV7-6,TRBJ2-7,CASSGYRTGREYEQYF,TGTGCCAGCAGCGGTTACAGGACAGGGAGGGAATACGAGCAGTACTTC
NA,NA,TRBV13,TRBJ1-6,CASSLEGGNRRNSPLHF,TGTGCCAGCAGCTTAGAAGGCGGGAACAGGCGGAATTCACCCCTCCACTTT
few,TRBD1,TRBV4-1,TRBJ2-7,CASIQGAFNEQYF,TGCGCCAGCATACAGGGGGCTTTCAACGAGCAGTACTTC
few,NA,TRBV2,TRBJ1-2,CASSYSYGYTF,TGTGCCAGCAGTTACAGCTATGGCTACACCTTC